Below, 30 T cell receptor beta chains from the same sample are listed, as sequenced in a study of blood T cell repertoires in COVID-19. Profiled with immunoSEQ multiplex PCR; TCRdb holds only in-frame clones, not every one. Here the sample spans 110,000 or so clones, roughly 79% being singletons. Sequencing input: peripheral blood. Receptors originate from a human donor in a cohort sampled during active COVID-19.

The gene calls are TRBV7-2 and TRBJ2-7, with 12 nucleotides matching TRBD2. The CDR3 is 17 amino acids. V was clipped by 0 bases and J by 6 bases; unmatched bases: 9. Germline lookup yields CDR1 SGHTA and CDR2 FQGNSA. CDR3 amino acids: CASSLATSGGPAGEQYF. Here the CDR3 DNA reads TGTGCCAGCAGCTTAGCCACTAGCGGGGGGCCGGCAGGCGAGCAGTACTTC.

The J gene is TRBJ2-3, the V gene TRBV5-1; 8 bases are a match to TRBD2. Losses at the gene ends were 4 bases for V and 3 bases for J; bases not matched to a gene: 10. The CDR3 runs 16 residues. Germline CDR1 reads SGHRS; CDR2 reads YFSETQ. CDR3 sequence: CASSIAGTGGTDTQYF. CDR3 nucleotide sequence: TGCGCCAGCAGCATCGCCGGGACGGGAGGGACAGATACGCAGTATTTT.

This chain connects TRBV6-5 to TRBJ2-7; 7 nucleotides line up with TRBD1. The CDR3 covers 14 residues. Germline V gene data show CDR1 as MNHEY and CDR2 as SVGAGI. J was trimmed by 2 bases and V by 7 bases; bases with no gene match: 8. CDR3 nucleotide sequence: TGTGCCAGCAAAGAGACAGGGCTAACCTACGAGCAGTACTTC. It translates to CASKETGLTYEQYF.

V usage is TRBV5-3 and J usage is TRBJ1-2, with 7 nucleotides matching TRBD1. TRBV5-3 is noted as an ORF with a role that remains uncertain. With 4 bases clipped from V and 4 bases from J, the junction kept 10 bases outside the gene matches. The CDR3 is 15 amino acids. Written as DNA, the CDR3 is TGTGCCAGAAGCATCCCAATACAGGGGTGCTATGGCTACACCTTC. Translating gives CARSIPIQGCYGYTF.

The chain carries TRBV11-2 and TRBJ2-5; the D is unclear. CDR1 and CDR2 from the germline V gene are SGHAT and FQNNGV. Trimming removed 1 base at V and 2 bases at J, with 8 bases between. The CDR3 consists of 14 residues. The CDR3 DNA reads TGTGCCAGCAGCTTAGCCCAGATTCAAGAGACCCAGTACTTC. The encoded protein is CASSLAQIQETQYF.

With regard to this clone: At the DNA level, this CDR3 is encoded by other sequences in the same sample as well. This chain uses TRBV3-1 (or the pseudogene TRBV3-2) with TRBJ2-7; 10 bases match TRBD1. The junction had 0 bases not matched to a gene; V was cut back by 3 bases and J by 1 base. Germline V gene sequence: CDR1 LGHDT, CDR2 YNNKEL (reference sequence). This CDR3 region has 14 residues. CDR3 nucleotides: TGTGCCAGCAGCCAGGGACAGGGGTCCTACGAGCAGTACTTC. It specifies CASSQGQGSYEQYF.

The chain is built from TRBV12-5 and TRBJ2-1, with D maybe TRBD1 (6 bases). This CDR3 is 17 amino acids long. CDR1 is LGHNT and CDR2 is FRNRAP in the germline V gene. V lost 2 bases and J 3 bases, leaving 17 bases between the germline ends. The DNA for the CDR3 is TGTGCTAGTGGTTTGTTCTCTGGGGACACGGTCTACAATGAGCAGTTCTTC. Translated, it gives CASGLFSGDTVYNEQFF.

The chain joins TRBV27 to TRBJ2-7; a weak D match, TRBD2 (6 bases). The length of the CDR3 is 12 residues. Germline values: CDR1 MNHEY, CDR2 SMNVEV (reference sequence). V dropped 4 bases and J dropped 5 bases, with 9 bases sitting between them. DNA for the CDR3: TGTGCCAGCAGTTCGGACTACCACGAGCAGTACTTC. Amino acids: CASSSDYHEQYF.

Here the CDR3 reads CASSLGLAGLNEQYF. CDR3 bases: TGTGCCAGCAGCCTAGGACTAGCGGGACTAAACGAGCAGTACTTC. This chain uses TRBV3-1 (or the pseudogene TRBV3-2) with TRBJ2-7, with TRBD2 matching 12 bases. This CDR3 is built from 15 residues. Germline assignment: CDR1 LGHDT and CDR2 YNNKEL (reference sequence). With V trimmed by 4 bases and J by 5 bases, 6 bases remained unmatched.

This chain uses TRBV13 with TRBJ2-7, with D possibly TRBD2 on 6 matching bases. CDR1 and CDR2 from the germline V gene are PRHDT and FYEKMQ (reference sequence). This CDR3 spans 14 amino acids. V gave up 0 bases and J gave up 4 bases, with 10 bases separating them. DNA of the CDR3: TGTGCCAGCAGCTTAGGGGGCGGGGCTTACGAGCAGTACTTC. Translating it yields CASSLGGGAYEQYF.

This chain joins TRBV19 and TRBJ2-7; 10 bases are a match to TRBD1. This CDR3 region has 15 residues. J was trimmed by 1 base and V by 10 bases; bases with no gene match: 10. CDR1 and CDR2 from the germline V gene are LNHDA and SQIVND (reference sequence). CDR3 sequence: CATAWGTGESYEQYF. The CDR3 DNA reads TGTGCCACTGCGTGGGGGACAGGGGAGTCCTACGAGCAGTACTTC.

The chain is built from TRBV5-5 and TRBJ2-7; TRBD1 is a possible D gene (6 bases). Germline values: CDR1 SGHKS, CDR2 YYEKEE (reference sequence). V gave up 1 base and J gave up 3 bases, with 14 bases separating them. The CDR3 spans 15 residues. CDR3 region: CASSLISGQNYEQYF. The CDR3 bases are TGTGCCAGCAGCTTGATTTCGGGACAAAACTACGAGCAGTACTTC.

Here the CDR3 DNA reads TGTGCCAGCAGTTCTCTCCAGGGGGCTGGCTATGGCTACACCTTC. Translation: CASSSLQGAGYGYTF. The J gene is TRBJ1-2, the V gene TRBV28, with 8 bases that match TRBD1. Trimming took 4 bases from V and 4 from J; bases not matched to a gene: 8. The CDR3 spans 15 residues. The germline V gene encodes CDR1 MDHEN and CDR2 SYDVKM.

The chain links TRBV7-2 to TRBJ2-2; 11 nucleotides agree with TRBD2. V gave up 5 bases and J gave up 4 bases; unmatched junction bases: 9. The germline gives CDR1 SGHTA, CDR2 FQGNSA. The CDR3 consists of 17 residues. The CDR3 loop is CASSLYRLAGTTGELFF. The CDR3 DNA reads TGTGCCAGCAGCCTCTACCGACTAGCGGGAACCACCGGGGAGCTGTTTTTT.

This chain uses TRBV10-3 with TRBJ2-7; D possibly corresponds to TRBD2 (5 bases). Trimming pared 0 bases from V and 3 bases from J, leaving 15 bases between. From germline, CDR1 is ENHRY and CDR2 SYGVKD. CDR3 size: 16 residues. CDR3 residues: CAISESWRPEVYEQYF. The CDR3, as DNA: TGTGCCATCAGTGAGTCCTGGAGGCCAGAAGTCTACGAGCAGTACTTC.

This clone was seen more than once but under ten times. The chain joins TRBV27 to TRBJ2-7; possible D gene TRBD1, 5 bases. The CDR3 loop spans 13 amino acids. V lost 3 bases and J lost 5, with 11 bases in between. Looked up from germline, CDR1 is MNHEY and CDR2 is SMNVEV (reference sequence). The DNA of the CDR3 is TGTGCCAGCAGTTTTAGGGGCTACCACGAGCAGTACTTC. Protein sequence: CASSFRGYHEQYF.

This chain links TRBV30 with TRBJ1-2; 9 bases map to TRBD1. The CDR3 is 15 amino acids. V shed 4 bases, J shed 4 bases, and the junction held 10 bases outside the gene matches. Germline CDR1 and CDR2: GTSNPN and SVGIG (reference sequence). CDR3 sequence reads: CAWTVRTGAIYGYTF. The CDR3 nucleotides are TGTGCCTGGACCGTCCGGACAGGGGCCATCTATGGCTACACCTTC. The full variable domain, completed using reference TRBV30 and TRBJ1-2, is SQTIHQWPATLVQPVGSPLSLECTVEGTSNPNLYWYRQAAGRGLQLLFYSVGIGQISSEVPQNLSASRPQDRQFILSSKKLLLSDSGFYLCAWTVRTGAIYGYTFGSGTRLTVV.

The V gene is TRBV5-4, the J gene TRBJ2-2; possibly TRBD2 for D (6 bases). The germline V and J ends were trimmed by 0 bases and 4 bases, with 13 bases remaining between them. The germline CDR1 and CDR2 sequences are SGHNT and YYREEE (reference sequence). The CDR3 is 16 amino acids. The CDR3 DNA reads TGTGCCAGCAGCTTGGTATGGGGGGTCGGCACCGGGGAGCTGTTTTTT. It is translated as CASSLVWGVGTGELFF.

J is TRBJ2-3 and V is TRBV28; 14 positions match TRBD2. Germline V gene lookup returns CDR1 MDHEN and CDR2 SYDVKM. V lost 3 bases to trimming and J lost 6 bases; unmatched junction nucleotides: 8. The CDR3 length is 17 residues. The CDR3 loop reads CASSFSTSGRAGDTQYF. The CDR3 nucleotides are TGTGCCAGCAGTTTCTCGACTAGCGGGAGGGCTGGGGATACGCAGTATTTT.

The V gene is TRBV19, the J gene TRBJ1-5; D not certain. Germline lookup yields CDR1 LNHDA and CDR2 SQIVND (reference sequence). V lost 1 base and J 3 bases, leaving 10 bases between the germline ends. The CDR3 covers 15 residues. CDR3 sequence reads: CASSIVVPNNQPQHF. The CDR3 nucleotides read TGTGCCAGTAGTATAGTCGTGCCTAACAATCAGCCCCAGCATTTT.

The chain carries TRBV24-1 and TRBJ1-4; 8 nucleotides line up with TRBD1. Losses at the gene ends were 4 bases for V and 8 bases for J; bases not matched to a gene: 8. This CDR3 is built from 15 residues. The germline gives CDR1 KGHDR, CDR2 SFDVKD. The CDR3 spells CATSEGGTGGEKLFF. The CDR3 nucleotides read TGTGCCACCAGTGAGGGAGGGACAGGAGGGGAAAAACTGTTTTTT.

This sequence joins TRBV18 and TRBJ2-5; 9 positions agree with TRBD2. The germline gives CDR1 KGHSH, CDR2 LQKENI. Trimming at V came to 2 bases and at J to 5 bases, leaving 6 bases not matched to a gene. This CDR3 has 15 amino acids. Here the CDR3 reads CASSPGRGGFETQYF. CDR3 bases: TGTGCCAGCTCACCAGGGCGGGGGGGCTTCGAGACCCAGTACTTC.

A single count supports this clone. The gene calls are TRBV5-1 and TRBJ1-4; D is undetermined. The CDR3 has 15 residues. Germline V CDR1 and CDR2: SGHRS, YFSETQ. V lost 1 base to trimming and J lost 3 bases, with 10 bases between them. CDR3 loop: CASSLNVGANEKLFF. In nucleotides, the CDR3 is TGCGCCAGCAGCTTGAATGTCGGGGCTAATGAAAAACTGTTTTTT.

The V call is TRBV6-2 or TRBV6-3, the J call TRBJ2-1; 11 bases fit TRBD1. The V segment lost 1 base and the J segment 9 bases; nucleotides outside the gene matches: 5. The length of the CDR3 is 15 residues. CDR1 and CDR2 from the germline V gene are MNHEY and SVGEGT. The DNA for the CDR3 is TGTGCCAGCAGTTACTTGGACAGGGGGCTGAGTGAGCAGTTCTTC. This encodes CASSYLDRGLSEQFF.

This chain links TRBV5-8 with TRBJ1-2, with D uncertain. The V end was cut by 6 bases, the J end by 0 bases, with 12 bases between. CDR3 length equals 14 residues. Germline V gene data show CDR1 as SGHTS and CDR2 as YDEGEE. The CDR3 region is CASTREPPNYGYTF. CDR3 sequence (DNA): TGTGCCAGCACCCGGGAGCCTCCTAACTATGGCTACACCTTC. Variable domain in full (rest from reference TRBV5-8 and TRBJ1-2): EAGVTQSPTHLIKTRGQQATLRCSPISGHTSVYWYQQALGLGLQFLLWYDEGEERNRGNFPPRFSGRQFPNYSSELNVNALELEDSALYLCASTREPPNYGYTFGSGTRLTVV.

The rearrangement joins TRBV6-5 to TRBJ1-2; 8 bases map to TRBD1. CDR3 length: 13 amino acids. Germline trimming cut 6 bases from V and 4 bases from J; bases unmatched to any gene: 4. Germline loops: CDR1 MNHEY, CDR2 SVGAGI. The CDR3: CASRHDRGYGYTF. Here the CDR3 DNA reads TGTGCCAGCAGACACGACAGGGGCTATGGCTACACCTTC.

The chain couples TRBV30 to TRBJ1-1; possible D gene TRBD1, 5 bases. Between the trimmed V and J ends, which lost 5 bases and 6 bases, there was a span of 16 bases. Germline loops: CDR1 GTSNPN, CDR2 SVGIG (reference sequence). This CDR3 is 13 amino acids long. CDR3 sequence (DNA): TGTGCCTGGGGGACCGCAGGGTACGCTGAAGCTTTCTTT. It translates to CAWGTAGYAEAFF.

The J gene is TRBJ1-4, the V gene TRBV6-5; D possibly corresponds to TRBD1 (5 bases). The CDR3 runs 15 residues. Between the trimmed V and J ends, which lost 6 bases and 8 bases, there was a span of 19 bases. Germline CDR1 and CDR2: MNHEY and SVGAGI. The CDR3 is CASSTTAGLGEKLFF. The CDR3 DNA follows: TGTGCCAGCAGCACTACTGCAGGGCTGGGGGAAAAACTGTTTTTT.

This rearrangement joins TRBV7-2 to TRBJ1-2, with 9 nucleotides matching TRBD1. The V gene's germline CDR1 is SGHTA and CDR2 FQGNSA. V was pared by 3 bases and J by 3 bases, with 2 bases of the junction left unmatched. CDR3 length equals 14 residues. The CDR3 protein is CASSFTGGDYGYTF. The CDR3 DNA follows: TGTGCCAGCAGCTTCACAGGGGGCGACTATGGCTACACCTTC.

This sequence joins TRBV6-2 or TRBV6-3 and TRBJ1-2, with 8 bases aligning to TRBD1. Germline V gene data show CDR1 as MNHEY and CDR2 as SVGEGT. CDR3 length: 15 residues. V was pared by 6 bases and J by 4 bases, with 10 bases of the junction left unmatched. The CDR3 region is CASSLRGQAVYGYTF. The CDR3 DNA follows: TGTGCCAGCAGCCTACGGGGACAGGCTGTCTATGGCTACACCTTC.